The present T cell receptor (beta chain) was sequenced within a study of cytomegalovirus exposure and HLA in healthy donors. Study-level information: The same platform used for the approximately 700 first-cohort repertoires was also used for the 120 or so validation repertoires, as a later analysis reported. Study observations and caveats: Among TCR sequences, most were rare, though some public TCRs appeared in many donors.

As to this clone: What it binds is unknown.

The CDR3 runs to 15 residues. The germline CDR1 and CDR2 sequences are SGHTA and FQGNSA. V dropped 1 base and J dropped 1 base, with 8 bases sitting between them. Clones were sequenced by immunoSEQ multiplex PCR, and TCRdb holds only the in-frame ones, with some missing. The sample contains approximately 98,000 clones, roughly 84% of which appear only once. The J gene is TRBJ1-3, the V gene TRBV7-2; unclear D gene. This receptor was identified in a woman younger than 35 in good health and CMV-seronegative. The sample taken for sequencing was PBMCs. CDR3 nucleotide sequence: TGTGCCAGCAGCTTAGGGTACAGTTCTGGAAACACCATATATTTT. Amino acid sequence: CASSLGYSSGNTIYF.